The entry below gives a single TCR beta chain sequence along with its context. This clone was observed a few times. The antigen it binds to is not known. Within one base of it there is no much larger clone, and no base qualities were kept. The data derive from a study of long-term antiretroviral therapy in people with HIV (dated by TCRdb to about 2022). Background for the entire study: The earliest samples were collected roughly a decade before the 2015 WHO recommendation for immediate ART, at a time when ART was usually postponed until CD4 counts fell. A retrospective serial study tested whether changes in peripheral blood TRB repertoire composition and diversity were associated with ART initiation and durable HIV suppression. From some 27 adults with confirmed HIV infection, the cohort provided under 200 cryopreserved PBMC samples, gathered serially across a mean of around 6 years (range 1-12). About 40% of the roughly 30 participants with HIV were female. No cross-contamination during QIAcube processing was seen in test extractions of a monoclonal T-cell line run alongside around 30 polyclonal samples. Study-wide findings and limitations: Because pre-ART samples had limited cell numbers, profiling was done on unsorted PBMC rather than on sorted CD4+ and CD8+ T cells. HIV repertoires had narrower CDR3 length ranges than controls, and the network structure suggested an antigen-experienced repertoire that shifted only slightly toward naive after ART. Inferences about post-ART repertoire changes are limited because no data were available on ART adherence, viral resistance or therapy changes. The samples span the years 2004 to 2017, and the ART regimens used at that time may not be as effective as current regimens. At every time point, the repertoire was dominated by expanded TRB clones first identified before ART initiation, although this dominance fluctuated and, in many PLHIV, declined after ART. Starting ART was linked to a significant rise in TRB diversity, yet even after long-term ART the diversity remained significantly lower than in transplant donor controls. Limited PBMC availability meant only the TCR beta chain was sequenced, without alpha chain pairing.

From cysteine to phenylalanine, the CDR3 is 14 amino acids long. Only the CDR3 region is kept as DNA, spanning 42 bases read in frame from base 1. The trim is 4 bases for V and 0 bases for J, with a gap of 9 bases between the germline ends. For CDR1 and CDR2, the germline V gene (reference sequence) lists LNHDA and SQIVND. The immunoSEQ hsTCRB v3.0 assay was used at survey level resolution to sequence the TRB variable region. A depth of roughly 40,000-50,000 T-cell genomes per sample was targeted for TRB sequencing. Pooled TRB libraries were sequenced on an Illumina MiSeq with a v3 150-cycle kit. The original pipeline was this. Repertoire analysis was run in R within a reproducible Nextflow workflow that covered QC, data transformation and analysis. LymphoSeq2, an R package for exploring AIRR-Seq data, was used to implement the custom analyses. After excluding several samples that yielded fewer than 5000 total TRB sequences, approximately 180 HIV repertoires remained for analysis. Of the 188 retained HIV repertoires, approximately 60 were collected before and more than 120 after ART initiation. Each repertoire was downsampled to 5000 TRB nucleotide sequences, and summary statistics were averaged across 100 downsampling iterations. Only TRB sequences with CDR3 regions of at least seven amino acids were retained for analysis. Two measures captured diversity: a Shannon entropy-derived clonality score and the Gini coefficient. In the repertoire networks, any two of the top 5000 CDR3 amino acid sequences were connected whenever the two sequences differed by an edit distance of one. For TRB CDR3 amino acid sequences, antigen specificity groups and MHC restriction were predicted with GLIPH2. Known CMV, EBV, HIV or tissue antigen associations were flagged by matching CDR3 amino acid sequences against VDJdb and McPAS-TCR. Pre-ART, post-ART and control groups were compared with Wilcoxon signed-rank tests and Holm-Bonferroni correction. Imported from immuneACCESS, the table was reduced by TCRdb to in-frame sequences with V and J called. These copies leave out some clones; in studies compared against another copy, an unresolved V gene accounts for under half, and the cause of the remainder is not known. V, J and clone size are those of that table, while D and trimming were read from the DNA. For this sample there are 31,000 or so clones; 96% appear just once. The top ten constitute over 2% of the sample.

To be included, a participant needed at least one PBMC sample from before ART initiation plus at least two post-ART samples. All participants with HIV were treated in the United States of America. Before DNA extraction, cryopreserved samples of about 0.9-11 million PBMC were thawed and then washed. At the time of the earliest PBMC sample, participants with HIV were aged between about 20 and 54 years. Per participant, PBMC samples came from 1-4 timepoints prior to ART initiation and 2-8 timepoints following ART initiation, for a median of 7 samples. Serial HIV viral load, CD4+ T-cell count, ART history and demographic data were obtained for every participant. Genomic DNA was extracted from unsorted PBMC with a Qiagen kit on a QIAcube, with processing performed in batches of 12 samples.

The clonotype originates from a man aged 30 to 39 with HIV. The sample in question was unsorted PBMCs, obtained roughly 6.4 years after starting antiretroviral therapy. The V gene is TRBV19 and the J gene is TRBJ1-2, with TRBD1 as a weak D call on 5 bases. The CDR3 protein sequence reads: CASSTDTSNYGYTF. The DNA sequence follows: TGTGCCAGTAGTACGGACACCTCTAACTATGGCTACACCTTC.